Described below is a single TCR beta chain sequence and its context. The antigen is not known. The sample belongs to a study of T cells expressing NK-cell markers. About the research overall: Among the eight sequenced donors, seven tested HCMV-seropositive and one tested seronegative.

Per germline, CDR1 SEHNR and CDR2 FQNEAQ (reference sequence). The CDR3 has 16 amino acids. Study-level results: Expanded NKG2C+ T cell clones had unclear HCMV specificity. In a group of several donors, dominant NKG2C+ clonotypes represented roughly 1.0-7.0% of CD8+ T cells.

The TCR beta cDNA came from 5'RACE template switching with UMIs. TCRdb reprocessed the 5' RACE reads, keeping one entry per CDR3 protein, no DNA. This sample's clone table lists over 100,000 distinct CDR3 sequences. Material: blood T cells: a sorted CD56 or NKG2C T cell subset, CD4+ or CD8+ T cells, or bulk PBMC T cells (not recorded which). The receptor was isolated from a woman between 18 and 70 years old in good health. This chain uses TRBV7-9 with TRBJ1-6; TCRdb selects TRBD1, and the lack of DNA leaves this call unchecked. The CDR3 spells CASSSRDRAVDSPLHF. The entire variable domain, with the rest obtained from reference TRBV7-9 and TRBJ1-6, is as follows: DTGVSQNPRHKITKRGQNVTFRCDPISEHNRLYWYRQTLGQGPEFLTYFQNEAQLEKSRLLSDRFSAERPKGSFSTLEIQRTEQGDSAMYLCASSSRDRAVDSPLHFGNGTRLTVT.